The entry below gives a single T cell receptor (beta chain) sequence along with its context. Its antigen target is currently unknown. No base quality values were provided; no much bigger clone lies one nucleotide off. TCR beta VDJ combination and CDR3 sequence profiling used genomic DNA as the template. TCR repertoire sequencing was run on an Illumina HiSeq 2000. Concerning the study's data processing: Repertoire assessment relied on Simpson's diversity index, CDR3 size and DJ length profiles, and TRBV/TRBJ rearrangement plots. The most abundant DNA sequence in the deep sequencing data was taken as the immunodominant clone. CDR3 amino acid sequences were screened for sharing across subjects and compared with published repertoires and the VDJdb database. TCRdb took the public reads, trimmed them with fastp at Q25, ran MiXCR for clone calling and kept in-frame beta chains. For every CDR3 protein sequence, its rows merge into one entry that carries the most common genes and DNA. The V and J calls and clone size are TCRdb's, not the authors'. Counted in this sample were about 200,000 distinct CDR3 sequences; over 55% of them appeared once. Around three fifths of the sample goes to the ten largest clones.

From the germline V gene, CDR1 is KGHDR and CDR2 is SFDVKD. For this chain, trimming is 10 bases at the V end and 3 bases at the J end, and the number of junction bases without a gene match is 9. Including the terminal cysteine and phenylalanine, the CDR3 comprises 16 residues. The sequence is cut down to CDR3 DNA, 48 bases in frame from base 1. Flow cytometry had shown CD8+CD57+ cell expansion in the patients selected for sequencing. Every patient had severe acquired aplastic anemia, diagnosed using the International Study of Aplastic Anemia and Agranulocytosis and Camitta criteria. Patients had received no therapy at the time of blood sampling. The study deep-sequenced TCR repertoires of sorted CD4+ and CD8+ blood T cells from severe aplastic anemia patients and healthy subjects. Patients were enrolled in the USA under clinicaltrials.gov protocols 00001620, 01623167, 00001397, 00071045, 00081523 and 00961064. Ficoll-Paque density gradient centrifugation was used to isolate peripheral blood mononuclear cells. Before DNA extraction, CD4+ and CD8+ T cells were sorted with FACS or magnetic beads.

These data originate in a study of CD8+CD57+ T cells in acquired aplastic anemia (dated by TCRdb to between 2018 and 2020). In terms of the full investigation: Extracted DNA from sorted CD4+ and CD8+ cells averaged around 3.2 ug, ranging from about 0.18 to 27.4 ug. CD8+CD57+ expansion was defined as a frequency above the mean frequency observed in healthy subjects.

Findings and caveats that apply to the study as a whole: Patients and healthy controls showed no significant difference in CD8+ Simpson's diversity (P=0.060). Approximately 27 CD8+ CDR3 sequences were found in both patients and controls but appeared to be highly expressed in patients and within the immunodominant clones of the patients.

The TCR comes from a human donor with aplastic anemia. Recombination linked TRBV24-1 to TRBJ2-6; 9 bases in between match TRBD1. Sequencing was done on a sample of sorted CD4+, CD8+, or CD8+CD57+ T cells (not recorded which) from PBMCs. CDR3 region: CATPGQGEFGANVLTF. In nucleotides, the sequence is TGTGCCACTCCGGGACAGGGTGAATTTGGGGCCAACGTCCTGACTTTC.